This passage covers 30 T cell receptor beta chains from one sample sequenced in a study of radiotherapy plus CTLA-4 blockade in lung cancer. The method was immunoSEQ multiplex PCR; TCRdb's version includes in-frame clones alone and lacks a portion of them. The data hold 30,000 to 40,000 clones, with approximately 70% observed a single time. The material was peripheral blood, obtained from a patient treated with radiotherapy plus ipilimumab. These receptors originate from a human donor with non-small cell lung cancer who had stable disease on radiotherapy plus ipilimumab.

This rearrangement joins TRBV7-9 to TRBJ1-1, with 12 bases aligning to TRBD1. Germline CDR1 SEHNR, CDR2 FQNEAQ (reference sequence). Trimming removed 5 bases from V and 6 bases from J; junction bases left unmatched: 7. CDR3 length equals 15 residues. CDR3 nucleotides: TGTGCCAGCAGCACCCCCGGGACAGGGGGCCCTGAAGCTTTCTTT. Translating gives CASSTPGTGGPEAFF.

A few counts support this clone. V is TRBV6-1 and J is TRBJ2-2; weak D call: TRBD1 (5 bases). The germline V gene encodes CDR1 MNHNS and CDR2 SASEGT. V was pared by 2 bases and J by 2 bases, with 9 bases between. CDR3 length equals 15 residues. The DNA of the CDR3 is TGTGCCAGCAGTGAAAGGTGGACAAACACCGGGGAGCTGTTTTTT. Translating gives CASSERWTNTGELFF.

CDR3 nucleotides: TGTGCCAGCAGCTTAGGGGGCGGGGGCAGAGAGAACACTGAAGCTTTCTTT. As protein: CASSLGGGGRENTEAFF. J is TRBJ1-1 and V is TRBV7-8; tentative D call: TRBD1 (6 bases). CDR3 length: 17 residues. V was trimmed by 1 base and J by 1 base, leaving 16 bases between them. Germline CDR1 reads SGHVS; CDR2 reads FQNEAQ.

The chain combines TRBV6-5 with TRBJ1-5; 10 bases agree with TRBD1. Germline CDR1 is MNHEY and CDR2 is SVGAGI. CDR3 length: 15 residues. Unmatched junction bases numbered 6, after V lost 6 bases and J lost 4 bases. This CDR3 reads CASSRDRGMNQPQHF. CDR3 DNA sequence: TGTGCCAGCAGCCGGGACAGGGGTATGAATCAGCCCCAGCATTTT.

The rearrangement links TRBV20-1 to TRBJ1-1; D gene uncertain. Germline lookup yields CDR1 DFQATT and CDR2 SNEGSKA (reference sequence). The CDR3 extends over 11 amino acids. Trimming left V 6 bases short and J 1 base short, with 6 bases between. This CDR3 reads CSAEKNTEAFF. The CDR3, as DNA: TGCAGTGCGGAGAAGAACACTGAAGCTTTCTTT.

In this sample, this clone is medium-sized. The rearrangement uses TRBV7-2 and TRBJ2-7; 8 bases are shared with TRBD2. Trimming took 0 bases from V and 0 from J; bases not matched to a gene: 10. Germline-derived CDR1 and CDR2 are SGHTA and FQGNSA. This CDR3 is built from 18 residues. CDR3 loop: CASSLASRGGRSSYEQYF. The CDR3 DNA sequence: TGTGCCAGCAGCTTAGCTTCTAGGGGCGGGAGGAGCTCCTACGAGCAGTACTTC.

CDR3 nucleotide sequence: TGTGCCAGCAGCCCCCTTACTGGCACAGATACGCAGTATTTT. It translates to CASSPLTGTDTQYF. V and J are TRBV9 and TRBJ2-3, with D unresolved. Trimming removed 4 bases at V and 1 base at J, with 10 bases between. The CDR3 is 14 amino acids. Germline V gene lookup returns CDR1 SGDLS and CDR2 YYNGEE.

V usage is TRBV28 and J usage is TRBJ1-1, with a tentative D call TRBD1 (5 bases). Germline lookup yields CDR1 MDHEN and CDR2 SYDVKM. The length of the CDR3 is 16 residues. The V end lost 5 bases, the J end lost 4 bases, and 20 bases lay between the germline ends. This CDR3 is CASSPRRGYGFTEAFF. The DNA of the CDR3 is TGTGCCAGCAGTCCTCGTCGGGGGTACGGGTTCACTGAAGCTTTCTTT.

The V gene is TRBV18, the J gene TRBJ2-2; 8 bases are a match to TRBD2. Germline trimming cut 5 bases from V and 4 bases from J; bases unmatched to any gene: 6. CDR1 KGHSH and CDR2 LQKENI come from the germline V gene. The CDR3 has 15 residues. CDR3 sequence: CASSMASGRTGELFF. CDR3 DNA: TGTGCCAGCTCAATGGCTAGCGGGCGCACCGGGGAGCTGTTTTTT.

This clone showed up just once. The chain combines TRBV10-2 with TRBJ2-7, with 11 bases fitting TRBD2. Germline CDR1 reads WSHSY; CDR2 reads SAAADI. CDR3 size: 13 residues. V shed 6 bases and J 4 bases; nucleotides not matched to a gene: 2. CDR3 sequence (DNA): TGCGCCAGCAGCCGGACTAGCGGGTACGAGCAGTACTTC. It specifies CASSRTSGYEQYF.

The V and J genes are TRBV9 and TRBJ2-3; D is unclear. With 4 bases removed from V and 5 bases from J, the gap between germline ends came to 11 bases. The CDR3 extends over 13 amino acids. Germline assignment: CDR1 SGDLS and CDR2 YYNGEE. The CDR3 loop is CASSRRLVDTQYF. The CDR3, as DNA: TGTGCCAGCAGCCGGCGCCTAGTAGATACGCAGTATTTT.

CDR3 bases: TGTGCCAGCAGCTTATCTCAGGGGATGGGAAACACCATATATTTT. It specifies CASSLSQGMGNTIYF. The rearrangement joins TRBV13 to TRBJ1-3, with D possibly being TRBD1 (6 bases). Germline V CDR1 and CDR2: PRHDT, FYEKMQ (reference sequence). This CDR3 contains 15 residues. V was cut by 2 bases and J by 4 bases, with 12 bases left in between.

The chain combines TRBV5-6 with TRBJ2-3, with D tentatively TRBD2 (6 bases). CDR1 is SGHDT and CDR2 is YYEEEE in the germline V gene. The CDR3 contains 17 residues. Deletions cut 4 bases from V and 4 bases from J, with 22 bases between. The CDR3 coding sequence is TGTGCCAGCAGCCGGAGGGGTAAAACGACTGGGTCAGATACGCAGTATTTT. It encodes CASSRRGKTTGSDTQYF.

This clone ranks as medium-sized. The V gene is TRBV7-8, the J gene TRBJ1-1; D is unresolved. With 2 bases removed from V and 4 bases from J, the gap between germline ends came to 11 bases. There are 14 residues in the CDR3. Germline lookup yields CDR1 SGHVS and CDR2 FQNEAQ. The CDR3 sequence is CASSLIDWGTEAFF. For the CDR3, the DNA is TGTGCCAGCAGCTTAATCGATTGGGGCACTGAAGCTTTCTTT.

The genes are TRBV10-2 and TRBJ2-7; D may be TRBD1 or TRBD2 (5 bases each). CDR3 size: 16 residues. The germline V gene has CDR1 WSHSY and CDR2 SAAADI. With 2 bases removed from V and 4 bases from J, the gap between germline ends came to 18 bases. The CDR3 loop is CASSERVPSWGYEQYF. CDR3 coding DNA: TGCGCCAGCAGTGAGAGAGTGCCCAGCTGGGGGTACGAGCAGTACTTC.

This clone was observed a few times. CDR3: CASSLEGSSNTGELFF. The DNA of the CDR3 is TGTGCCAGCAGCTTAGAGGGCAGCTCGAACACCGGGGAGCTGTTTTTT. V and J are TRBV7-2 and TRBJ2-2; D not resolved. The CDR3 consists of 16 residues. Per the germline V gene, CDR1 is SGHTA and CDR2 is FQGNSA. V lost 1 base and J lost 0, with 9 bases in between.

The chain employs TRBV19 and TRBJ2-1; TRBD2 aligns across 9 bases. Germline CDR1 reads LNHDA; CDR2 reads SQIVND (reference sequence). Trimming removed 7 bases from V and 5 bases from J; junction bases left unmatched: 6. The CDR3 is 14 amino acids. This CDR3 is CASTKRGADNEQFF. The CDR3 DNA is TGTGCCAGTACCAAGCGGGGGGCAGACAATGAGCAGTTCTTC.

The chain links TRBV2 to TRBJ2-5, with D maybe TRBD1 (5 bases). The V gene lost 5 bases and the J gene lost 0 bases, with 10 bases spanning the gap. CDR3 length equals 14 residues. CDR1 and CDR2 (germline): SNHLY, FYNNEI. The CDR3 sequence is CASSFGAYQETQYF. The CDR3 coding sequence is TGTGCCAGCAGTTTTGGGGCGTACCAAGAGACCCAGTACTTC.

The sample holds one count of this clone. The chain uses TRBV7-9 and TRBJ2-5, with 12 bases lining up with TRBD1. The CDR3 sequence is 16 residues long. CDR1 and CDR2 (germline): SEHNR, FQNEAQ (reference sequence). After removal of 5 bases from V and 5 bases from J, the junction contained 9 bases not matched to a gene. CDR3 DNA: TGTGCCAGCAGCCCACCGGGACAGGGGGCGGTGGAGACCCAGTACTTC. Its protein product is CASSPPGQGAVETQYF.

The V gene is TRBV6-1, the J gene TRBJ1-2; D unresolved. V lost 5 bases, J lost 8 bases, and 15 bases lay in between. From germline, CDR1 is MNHNS and CDR2 SASEGT. The CDR3 consists of 13 residues. CDR3 in DNA: TGTGCCAGCAGTCGAACCTATAAGGGCGGCTACACCTTC. It encodes CASSRTYKGGYTF.

The gene calls are TRBV5-4 and TRBJ2-7, with D perhaps assigned TRBD1 or TRBD2 (6 bases each). The CDR3 covers 15 residues. From germline, CDR1 is SGHNT and CDR2 YYREEE (reference sequence). Trimming shortened V by 3 bases and J by 1 base, and 14 bases separated the two germline ends. CDR3 sequence: CASSYGGTKSYEQYF. The CDR3, as DNA: TGTGCCAGCAGCTATGGGGGGACAAAATCCTACGAGCAGTACTTC.

This clone was found a few times. The chain couples TRBV11-2 to TRBJ2-1; tentative D call: TRBD2 (6 bases). This CDR3 spans 18 amino acids. V was trimmed by 7 bases and J by 6 bases, leaving 28 bases between them. Germline values: CDR1 SGHAT, CDR2 FQNNGV. In DNA form, the CDR3 reads TGTGCCAGCAATCATTCCCGGACTAAACTCCTGCAGGGCAATGAGCAGTTCTTC. This codes for CASNHSRTKLLQGNEQFF.

The V gene is TRBV7-9, the J gene TRBJ1-1, with D hard to call. In germline, CDR1 is SEHNR, CDR2 FQNEAQ (reference sequence). The CDR3 extends over 15 amino acids. V dropped 2 bases and J dropped 1 base, with 11 bases sitting between them. The CDR3 nucleotides are TGTGCCAGCAGCTTACTAGGCCGGACGAACACTGAAGCTTTCTTT. It codes for CASSLLGRTNTEAFF.

The J gene is TRBJ2-7, the V gene TRBV18, with D possibly being TRBD2 (5 bases). V lost 0 bases and J 4 bases, leaving 13 bases between the germline ends. The CDR3 is made up of 15 amino acids. The germline V gene encodes CDR1 KGHSH and CDR2 LQKENI. The CDR3 here is CASSPPEVAPYEQYF. DNA for the CDR3: TGTGCCAGCTCACCACCGGAGGTGGCCCCTTACGAGCAGTACTTC.

The chain combines TRBV11-2 with TRBJ2-1; the match to TRBD2 covers 7 bases. The germline V gene has CDR1 SGHAT and CDR2 FQNNGV. Trimming at V came to 3 bases and at J to 1 base, leaving 3 bases not matched to a gene. The CDR3 extends over 15 amino acids. CDR3 sequence (DNA): TGTGCCAGCAGCTTGGACGGGAGGTCCTACAATGAGCAGTTCTTC. Protein sequence: CASSLDGRSYNEQFF.

The CDR3 DNA follows: TGCGCCAGCAGCGTGGACACTCGGGTAAACACTGAAGCTTTCTTT. Its translation is CASSVDTRVNTEAFF. This chain links TRBV5-1 with TRBJ1-1; maybe TRBD1 (5 bases). The CDR3 loop spans 15 amino acids. V gave up 4 bases and J gave up 2 bases, with 15 bases separating them. The V gene's germline CDR1 is SGHRS and CDR2 YFSETQ.

This chain connects TRBV11-3 to TRBJ2-2, with D hard to call. The CDR3 consists of 11 residues. The V gene lost 0 bases and the J gene lost 7 bases, with 0 bases spanning the gap. The V gene's germline CDR1 is SGHNT and CDR2 YENEEA. The CDR3 is CASSLDGELFF. CDR3 bases: TGTGCCAGCAGCTTAGACGGGGAGCTGTTTTTT.

The genes are TRBV9 and TRBJ2-7, with D possibly being TRBD1 or TRBD2 (5 bases each). V lost 0 bases and J lost 0, with 7 bases in between. The germline V gene encodes CDR1 SGDLS and CDR2 YYNGEE. This CDR3 contains 14 residues. The CDR3 reads CASSVDGASYEQYF. DNA for the CDR3: TGTGCCAGCAGCGTAGACGGGGCCTCCTACGAGCAGTACTTC. The whole variable domain, remainder taken from reference TRBV9 and TRBJ2-7, is DSGVTQTPKHLITATGQRVTLRCSPRSGDLSVYWYQQSLDQGLQFLIQYYNGEERAKGNILERFSAQQFPDLHSELNLSSLELGDSALYFCASSVDGASYEQYFGPGTRLTVT.

V is TRBV29-1 and J is TRBJ2-4; TRBD1 matches at 7 bases. CDR1 is SQVTM and CDR2 is ANQGSEA in the germline V gene. V gave up 7 bases and J gave up 0 bases; unmatched junction bases: 3. The CDR3 spans 13 residues. The chain's CDR3 is CSGRGLAKNIQYF. CDR3 sequence (DNA): TGCAGCGGCAGGGGGTTAGCCAAAAACATTCAGTACTTC. The variable domain in full, with the rest retrieved from reference TRBV29-1 and TRBJ2-4, is SAVISQKPSRDICQRGTSLTIQCQVDSQVTMMFWYRQQPGQSLTLIATANQGSEATYESGFVIDKFPISRPNLTFSTLTVSNMSPEDSSIYLCSGRGLAKNIQYFGAGTRLSVL.

The V gene is TRBV7-9, the J gene TRBJ2-3, with 7 bases aligning to TRBD1. The germline V gene encodes CDR1 SEHNR and CDR2 FQNEAQ (reference sequence). The CDR3 length is 16 residues. The junction had 12 bases not matched to a gene; V was cut back by 5 bases and J by 4 bases. DNA for the CDR3: TGTGCCAGCAGCCCCGCGACAGGGAAAGTTTCAGATACGCAGTATTTT. Translating gives CASSPATGKVSDTQYF.